This entry lists 3 T cell receptor beta chains sequenced from one sample in a study of T cell responses to AZD1222 COVID-19 vaccine. Assay used: immunoSEQ multiplex PCR; TCRdb lists only in-frame clones, some missing. The repertoire holds roughly 110,000 clones, about nine tenths seen once, with approximately 6.9% in the top ten. Sequences were derived from peripheral blood, sampled 28 days after the second AZD1222 dose. All receptors derive from an adult who received the AZD1222 COVID-19 vaccine.

This rearrangement joins TRBV5-4 to TRBJ2-5, with 8 bases that match TRBD1. Per the germline V gene, CDR1 is SGHNT and CDR2 is YYREEE (reference sequence). The V segment lost 3 bases and the J segment 5 bases; nucleotides outside the gene matches: 6. This CDR3 is built from 14 residues. In DNA, the CDR3 is TGTGCCAGCAGCTCCCAGGGGGCAGAGGAGACCCAGTACTTC. This gives the protein CASSSQGAEETQYF.

The J gene is TRBJ2-5, the V gene TRBV27, with a weak D call TRBD1 (5 bases). Germline V gene lookup returns CDR1 MNHEY and CDR2 SMNVEV (reference sequence). The CDR3 spans 15 residues. V gave up 5 bases and J gave up 7 bases, with 20 bases separating them. In DNA form, the CDR3 reads TGTGCCAGCAGTATTCTTCAGGGATCCCCCGGGACCCAGTACTTC. It encodes CASSILQGSPGTQYF.

The V gene is TRBV28, the J gene TRBJ2-5; TRBD1 matches at 8 bases. V trimming: 5 bases; J trimming: 4 bases; junction bases outside the gene matches: 3. The germline gives CDR1 MDHEN, CDR2 SYDVKM. There are 13 residues in the CDR3. CDR3 sequence reads: CASSGGTGETQYF. For the CDR3, the DNA is TGTGCCAGCAGTGGGGGGACAGGAGAGACCCAGTACTTC.